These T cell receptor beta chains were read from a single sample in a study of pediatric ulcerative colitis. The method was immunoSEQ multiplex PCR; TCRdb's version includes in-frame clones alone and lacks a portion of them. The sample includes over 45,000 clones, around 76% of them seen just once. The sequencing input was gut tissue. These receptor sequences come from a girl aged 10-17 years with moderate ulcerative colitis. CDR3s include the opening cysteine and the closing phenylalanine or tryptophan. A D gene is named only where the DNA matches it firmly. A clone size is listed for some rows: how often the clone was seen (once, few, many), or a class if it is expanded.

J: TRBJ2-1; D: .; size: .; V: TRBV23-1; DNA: TGCGCCAGCAGTCACCGGTTGCATATAGTCGTGGTGGGGGCCTACAATGAGCAGTTCTTC; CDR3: CASSHRLHIVVVGAYNEQFF
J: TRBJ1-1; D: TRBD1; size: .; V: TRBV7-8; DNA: TGTGCCAGCACCTTCGACAGGGCGAACACTGAAGCTTTCTTT; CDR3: CASTFDRANTEAFF
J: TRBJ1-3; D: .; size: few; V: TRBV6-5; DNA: TGTGCTTCAGGGGCGACCATCTCTGGAAACACCATATATTTT; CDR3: CASGATISGNTIYF
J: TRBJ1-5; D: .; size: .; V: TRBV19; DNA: TGTGCCAGTAGTATCTGGATTGTGGTCGCCGGCAATCAGCCCCAGCATTTT; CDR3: CASSIWIVVAGNQPQHF
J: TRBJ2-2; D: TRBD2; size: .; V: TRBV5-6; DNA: TGTGCCAGCACTCGGAGGACGGTGGCCTCGGGGGGCACCGGGGAGCTGTTTTTT; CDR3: CASTRRTVASGGTGELFF
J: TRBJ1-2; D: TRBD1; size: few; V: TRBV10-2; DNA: TGCGCCAGCAGTCAAGACAGGGTCGAAGGCTACACCTTC; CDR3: CASSQDRVEGYTF
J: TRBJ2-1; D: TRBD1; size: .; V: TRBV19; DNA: TGTGCCAGTAGCCCCACCGGGACAGGGAATGAGCAGTTCTTC; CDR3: CASSPTGTGNEQFF
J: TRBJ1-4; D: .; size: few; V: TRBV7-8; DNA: TGTGCCAGCAGCTTAGGCGACTTGGGGCCGAAAAATGAAAAACTGTTTTTT; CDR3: CASSLGDLGPKNEKLFF
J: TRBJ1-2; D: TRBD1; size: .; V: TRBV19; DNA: TGTGCCAGTAAAGACAGGGCCTATGGCTACACCTTC; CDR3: CASKDRAYGYTF
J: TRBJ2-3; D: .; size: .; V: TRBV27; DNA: TGTGCCAGCAGTCGGGACGGAATTTACACAGATACGCAGTATTTT; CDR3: CASSRDGIYTDTQYF
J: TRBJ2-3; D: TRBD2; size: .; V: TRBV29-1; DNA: TGCAGCGTTGTGATAGCGGGCGGGACAGATACGCAGTATTTT; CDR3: CSVVIAGGTDTQYF
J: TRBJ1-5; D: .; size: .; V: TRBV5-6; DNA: TGTGCCAGCAGCTCCTTAAATCAGCCCCAGCATTTT; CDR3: CASSSLNQPQHF
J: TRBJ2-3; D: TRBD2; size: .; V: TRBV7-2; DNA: TGTGCCAGCAGCTTAGGCCCTAGCGGGAGCGGGGATACGCAGTATTTT; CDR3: CASSLGPSGSGDTQYF
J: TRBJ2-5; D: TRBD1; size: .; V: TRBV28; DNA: TGTGCCAGCAGTTTACCCGGGACAGGCCCCGTGGAGACCCAGTACTTC; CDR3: CASSLPGTGPVETQYF